The 7 T cell receptor beta chains below all came from one sample that was sequenced in a study of identical twins. TCRdb fed the 5' RACE reads into MiXCR, producing one record per CDR3 protein. The table includes over 600,000 distinct CDR3 sequences, approximately 21% detected once. The same sample was also used in a study of T cells expressing NK-cell markers.

Specimen: PBMCs. The origin of the receptors is a woman aged 18-29 years in good health.

This clonotype has only a few counts. The rearrangement joins TRBV11-2 to TRBJ1-1; D not certain. The ends were cut back, 4 bases at V and 4 bases at J, with 10 bases in the middle. In germline, CDR1 is SGHAT, CDR2 FQNNGV. The CDR3 totals 13 residues. CDR3 residues: CASSSAAATEAFF. The CDR3, as DNA: TGTGCCAGCAGCTCCGCGGCAGCCACTGAAGCTTTCTTT.

There are a few counts of this clonotype. The rearrangement uses TRBV2 and TRBJ2-3, with D hard to call. The CDR3 runs to 11 residues. The V gene's germline CDR1 is SNHLY and CDR2 FYNNEI. Trimming left V 6 bases short and J 10 bases short, with 11 bases between. The CDR3 is CASSAQGPQYF. CDR3 DNA: TGTGCCAGCAGCGCTCAAGGACCGCAGTATTTT.

This clonotype has more than one count but fewer than ten. The chain is built from TRBV9 and TRBJ2-1; D perhaps matches TRBD2 (6 bases). The CDR3 is 16 amino acids. V was clipped by 0 bases and J by 1 base, with 11 bases between them. Germline CDR1 reads SGDLS; CDR2 reads YYNGEE. CDR3 nucleotide sequence: TGTGCCAGCAGCGTAGGGGCGGGATATTCCTACAATGAGCAGTTCTTC. Translated: CASSVGAGYSYNEQFF.

This clonotype was seen more than once but under ten times. The chain combines TRBV9 with TRBJ2-1; 11 nucleotides align to TRBD2. J was trimmed by 5 bases and V by 3 bases; bases with no gene match: 4. Germline CDR1 SGDLS, CDR2 YYNGEE. There are 15 residues in the CDR3. CDR3 DNA sequence: TGTGCCAGCAGCGAGACTAGCGGGGCAAACAATGAGCAGTTCTTC. Protein: CASSETSGANNEQFF. The complete variable domain, with remaining parts taken from reference TRBV9 and TRBJ2-1, reads DSGVTQTPKHLITATGQRVTLRCSPRSGDLSVYWYQQSLDQGLQFLIQYYNGEERAKGNILERFSAQQFPDLHSELNLSSLELGDSALYFCASSETSGANNEQFFGPGTRLTVL.

This clonotype was observed many times. This chain joins TRBV7-3 and TRBJ2-1; 10 nucleotides match TRBD1. CDR3 length equals 17 residues. Germline V gene sequence: CDR1 SGHTA, CDR2 FQGTGA. V trimming: 1 base; J trimming: 6 bases; junction bases outside the gene matches: 9. CDR3 amino acids: CASSLNALGQGFNEQFF. CDR3 nucleotides: TGTGCCAGCAGCTTAAACGCACTGGGACAGGGGTTCAATGAGCAGTTCTTC.

This clonotype was seen only once. A much larger clone is a single base away; this may be a read error. The rearrangement joins TRBV20-1 to TRBJ2-7, with TRBD2 matching 13 bases. V trimming: 6 bases; J trimming: 3 bases; junction bases outside the gene matches: 8. Germline CDR1 reads DFQATT; CDR2 reads SNEGSKA (reference sequence). The CDR3 runs to 15 residues. CDR3 nucleotides: TGCAGTGCGCAAAGGGGACTAGCGGGAAGCTACGAGCAGTACTTC. Protein: CSAQRGLAGSYEQYF.

The chain recombines TRBV3-1 with TRBJ2-1; D unresolved. Trimming removed 1 base at V and 11 bases at J, with 9 bases between. Germline values: CDR1 LGHDT, CDR2 YNNKEL (reference sequence). The CDR3 loop spans 12 amino acids. CDR3 region: CASSQVIAKQFF. In DNA form, the CDR3 reads TGTGCCAGCAGCCAAGTAATCGCGAAGCAGTTCTTC.